Shown below are 5 T cell receptor beta chains from a single sample sequenced in a study of CD8+ T cells in alopecia areata. Isolated RNA was reverse transcribed into cDNA used as the sequencing template. Sequenced by immunoSEQ multiplex PCR; TCRdb stores in-frame clones only, minus some. The sample yields about 220,000 clones, about three fifths seen once. The treatment denotes: oral pan-JAK inhibitor, 5-10 mg twice daily. Sequences were derived from CD4+ T cells sorted from blood, sampled at week 4, from a patient treated with tofacitinib. These receptors were obtained from a human donor with alopecia areata.

This chain links TRBV2 with TRBJ2-5; 12 bases are shared with TRBD2. Trimming took 2 bases from V and 2 from J; bases not matched to a gene: 0. The CDR3 has 15 residues. CDR1 is SNHLY, CDR2 FYNNEI, per germline. The CDR3 DNA reads as TGTGCCAGCAGTGAACTAGCGGGGGGGCAAGAGACCCAGTACTTC. Translating it yields CASSELAGGQETQYF. The variable domain in full, with the rest retrieved from reference TRBV2 and TRBJ2-5, is EPEVTQTPSHQVTQMGQEVILRCVPISNHLYFYWYRQILGQKVEFLVSFYNNEISEKSEIFDDQFSVERPDGSNFTLKIRSTKLEDSAMYFCASSELAGGQETQYFGPGTRLLVL.

In its sample, this clone was seen once. This chain uses TRBV4-3 with TRBJ2-7; D remains unclear. Between the trimmed V and J ends, which lost 2 bases and 2 bases, there was a span of 13 bases. Germline CDR1 and CDR2: LGHNA and YSLEER. The CDR3 runs 15 residues. The CDR3 DNA is TGCGCCAGCAGCCAACAATACCGAGCTGCCTACGAGCAGTACTTC. This sequence encodes CASSQQYRAAYEQYF.

The rearrangement joins TRBV6-6 to TRBJ2-1; D ambiguous. This CDR3 spans 15 amino acids. The V gene lost 0 bases and the J gene lost 1 base, with 7 bases spanning the gap. Per the germline V gene, CDR1 is MNHNY and CDR2 is SVGAGI (reference sequence). The DNA for the CDR3 is TGTGCCAGCAGTTACTCGACCGGATCCTACAATGAGCAGTTCTTC. Protein product: CASSYSTGSYNEQFF.

The chain employs TRBV30 and TRBJ1-6, with D possibly matching TRBD1 (5 bases). Trimming stripped 4 bases from V and 8 bases from J, with 15 bases between. The CDR3 length is 14 residues. Per germline, CDR1 GTSNPN and CDR2 SVGIG (reference sequence). CDR3 amino acids: CAWTLWGLDSPLHF. DNA of the CDR3: TGTGCCTGGACCCTGTGGGGCCTTGATTCACCCCTCCACTTT.

The chain is built from TRBV29-1 and TRBJ2-7, with TRBD1 matching 9 bases. Germline V gene data show CDR1 as SQVTM and CDR2 as ANQGSEA. The CDR3 is 14 amino acids. The junction had 13 bases not matched to a gene; V was cut back by 6 bases and J by 7 bases. The CDR3 DNA reads TGCAGCGTGGGGGAAGGGACAGGGTCGTCTGAGCAGTACTTC. It translates to CSVGEGTGSSEQYF.